Shown below are 18 T cell receptor beta chains from a single sample sequenced in a study of T cell changes during pregnancy in multiple sclerosis. Sequencing used immunoSEQ multiplex PCR; TCRdb keeps in-frame clones, though not all of them. Of tens of thousands of clones detected, around 90% appear once; the ten largest clones hold approximately 0.9%. Sequenced here: peripheral blood, sampled before pregnancy. Source of these receptors: a female donor with multiple sclerosis, enrolled in a pregnancy study.

The chain employs TRBV4-1 and TRBJ2-3; TRBD2 aligns across 13 bases. V lost 3 bases to trimming and J lost 6 bases; unmatched junction nucleotides: 3. Per the germline V gene, CDR1 is MGHRA and CDR2 is YSYEKL. CDR3 length equals 15 residues. CDR3 region: CASSQGLAGMDTQYF. The CDR3 nucleotides read TGCGCCAGCAGCCAGGGACTAGCGGGGATGGATACGCAGTATTTT.

The J gene is TRBJ2-3, the V gene TRBV18; no clear D. CDR1 and CDR2 from the germline V gene are KGHSH and LQKENI. V was trimmed by 2 bases and J by 2 bases, leaving 17 bases between them. CDR3 size: 17 residues. In nucleotides, the CDR3 is TGTGCCAGCTCACCAATGGAAGCGCAGAGTTTCACAGATACGCAGTATTTT. It codes for CASSPMEAQSFTDTQYF.

The rearrangement joins TRBV7-2 to TRBJ1-2; 11 nucleotides align to TRBD1. Per germline, CDR1 SGHTA and CDR2 FQGNSA. The CDR3 contains 18 residues. V lost 4 bases to trimming and J lost 6 bases; unmatched junction nucleotides: 16. The CDR3 sequence: CASSSPDTDRGQRNGYTF. For the CDR3, the DNA is TGTGCCAGCAGCTCACCCGATACGGACAGGGGGCAAAGGAATGGCTACACCTTC.

The V gene is TRBV18, the J gene TRBJ1-4, with TRBD1 matching 8 bases. CDR1 KGHSH and CDR2 LQKENI come from the germline V gene. V was pared by 3 bases and J by 14 bases, with 5 bases of the junction left unmatched. This CDR3 has 12 residues. The CDR3 loop reads CASSPGQAILFF. For the CDR3, the DNA is TGTGCCAGCTCACCGGGACAGGCGATTCTGTTTTTT.

The chain links TRBV30 to TRBJ1-3; D possibly corresponds to TRBD1 (6 bases). Germline loops: CDR1 GTSNPN, CDR2 SVGIG (reference sequence). The CDR3 totals 12 residues. The V end lost 7 bases, the J end lost 4 bases, and 11 bases lay between the germline ends. In DNA form, the CDR3 reads TGTGCCTTACCGGGACAAGGAAACACCATATATTTT. This gives the protein CALPGQGNTIYF. The whole variable domain, filled in from reference TRBV30 and TRBJ1-3, reads SQTIHQWPATLVQPVGSPLSLECTVEGTSNPNLYWYRQAAGRGLQLLFYSVGIGQISSEVPQNLSASRPQDRQFILSSKKLLLSDSGFYLCALPGQGNTIYFGEGSWLTVV.

The rearrangement joins TRBV7-9 to TRBJ1-2; no definite D call. CDR1 and CDR2 from the germline V gene are SEHNR and FQNEAQ (reference sequence). The length of the CDR3 is 13 residues. Trimming removed 4 bases from V and 8 bases from J, with 14 bases in between. The CDR3: CASSSPQPRGYTF. The CDR3 DNA sequence: TGTGCCAGCAGCTCCCCCCAACCCAGGGGCTACACCTTC.

The CDR3 here is CASSQDPYRGGYEQYF. The CDR3 nucleotides are TGTGCCAGCAGCCAAGACCCCTACAGGGGCGGGTACGAGCAGTACTTC. The chain is built from TRBV4-2 and TRBJ2-7; TRBD1 matches 7 bases. With V trimmed by 0 bases and J by 4 bases, 9 bases remained unmatched. This CDR3 comprises 16 residues. The germline CDR1 and CDR2 sequences are LGHNA and YNFKEQ.

This sequence joins TRBV4-3 and TRBJ1-2; 8 bases map to TRBD1. Germline CDR1 reads LGHNA; CDR2 reads YSLEER. After removal of 0 bases from V and 6 bases from J, the junction contained 6 bases not matched to a gene. The length of the CDR3 is 15 residues. The CDR3 loop reads CASSQDNYRGNGYTF. Here the CDR3 DNA reads TGCGCCAGCAGCCAAGATAATTACAGGGGGAATGGCTACACCTTC.

V and J are TRBV9 and TRBJ1-6; unclear D gene. Trimming pared 3 bases from V and 0 bases from J, leaving 13 bases between. CDR3 size: 17 residues. The germline CDR1 and CDR2 sequences are SGDLS and YYNGEE. The CDR3 reads CASSARTSSSYNSPLHF. CDR3 sequence (DNA): TGTGCCAGCAGCGCCCGGACTTCGAGCTCCTATAATTCACCCCTCCACTTT.

The V call is TRBV6-1, the J call TRBJ1-2; TRBD1 aligns across 8 bases. Losses at the gene ends were 4 bases for V and 4 bases for J; bases not matched to a gene: 8. Germline V gene sequence: CDR1 MNHNS, CDR2 SASEGT. The CDR3 runs to 15 residues. The CDR3 region has the DNA TGTGCCAGCAGTGGAGGACAGGGCGTTAGCTATGGCTACACCTTC. Residues: CASSGGQGVSYGYTF.

The genes are TRBV2 and TRBJ1-6; 7 bases fit TRBD1. Germline CDR1 reads SNHLY; CDR2 reads FYNNEI. This CDR3 has 13 amino acids. After removal of 2 bases from V and 9 bases from J, the junction contained 1 base not matched to a gene. The CDR3: CASSEQGGSPLHF. CDR3 nucleotide sequence: TGTGCCAGCAGTGAACAGGGGGGTTCACCCCTCCACTTT.

The chain combines TRBV9 with TRBJ2-3, with TRBD2 matching 8 bases. CDR1 and CDR2 (germline): SGDLS, YYNGEE. This CDR3 has 13 residues. With V trimmed by 10 bases and J by 0 bases, 4 bases remained unmatched. The CDR3 region has the DNA TGTGCCTCCGGGAGGGCTAGCACAGATACGCAGTATTTT. Protein: CASGRASTDTQYF.

The chain employs TRBV2 and TRBJ2-5; TRBD2 agrees at 9 bases. The CDR3 is 17 amino acids. Trimming took 3 bases from V and 1 from J; bases not matched to a gene: 9. Germline CDR1 reads SNHLY; CDR2 reads FYNNEI. CDR3 nucleotide sequence: TGTGCCAGCAGTGATCGGCGCCTAGCGGGGTTCCAAGAGACCCAGTACTTC. Its translation is CASSDRRLAGFQETQYF. Filled out from reference TRBV2 and TRBJ2-5, the complete variable domain reads EPEVTQTPSHQVTQMGQEVILRCVPISNHLYFYWYRQILGQKVEFLVSFYNNEISEKSEIFDDQFSVERPDGSNFTLKIRSTKLEDSAMYFCASSDRRLAGFQETQYFGPGTRLLVL.

The count of this clone is one. This chain uses TRBV9 with TRBJ1-1; D gene uncertain. Trimming pared 0 bases from V and 1 base from J, leaving 10 bases between. CDR3 size: 15 residues. Per germline, CDR1 SGDLS and CDR2 YYNGEE. As DNA, the CDR3 is TGTGCCAGCAGCGTAGGGAGGGTCCCGAACACTGAAGCTTTCTTT. Protein sequence: CASSVGRVPNTEAFF.

The chain combines TRBV6-1 with TRBJ1-4, with 9 bases that match TRBD1. CDR3 size: 16 residues. Germline loops: CDR1 MNHNS, CDR2 SASEGT. Losses at the gene ends were 3 bases for V and 5 bases for J; bases not matched to a gene: 7. CDR3 bases: TGTGCCAGCAGTGAGTCTATCGGGACAGGGAATGAAAAACTGTTTTTT. Translated: CASSESIGTGNEKLFF.

The V call is TRBV18, the J call TRBJ2-5; TRBD2 might be the D (5 bases). The length of the CDR3 is 15 residues. The V gene lost 5 bases and the J gene lost 5 bases, with 18 bases spanning the gap. CDR1 is KGHSH, CDR2 LQKENI, per germline. CDR3 nucleotide sequence: TGTGCCAGCTCAACACTGACTTCTACGGGGGAGACCCAGTACTTC. Its protein product is CASSTLTSTGETQYF.

The chain joins TRBV13 to TRBJ2-7, with no clear D. The CDR3 runs 12 residues. CDR1 and CDR2 (germline): PRHDT, FYEKMQ (reference sequence). V lost 3 bases and J lost 4, with 7 bases in between. CDR3 loop: CASSFNAYEQYF. The CDR3 region has the DNA TGTGCCAGCAGCTTTAACGCGTACGAGCAGTACTTC.

The chain couples TRBV7-2 to TRBJ1-2; 9 bases agree with TRBD1. This CDR3 has 13 residues. Losses at the gene ends were 5 bases for V and 4 bases for J; bases not matched to a gene: 2. From germline, CDR1 is SGHTA and CDR2 FQGNSA. CDR3 amino acids: CASSATGGYGYTF. For the CDR3, the DNA is TGTGCCAGCAGCGCGACAGGGGGCTATGGCTACACCTTC.